These 2 T cell receptor beta chains were sequenced from one sample in a study of CD8+ T cells in alopecia areata. RNA extraction and reverse transcription yielded cDNA as sequencing template. Sequencing used immunoSEQ multiplex PCR; TCRdb keeps in-frame clones, though not all of them. The table shows roughly 200,000 clones, with around two fifths occurring only once. Treatment specified: oral pan-JAK inhibitor, 5-10 mg twice daily. Sequences were derived from CD4+ T cells sorted from blood, sampled at approximately week 30, from a patient treated with tofacitinib. These receptors all stem from a human donor with alopecia areata.

This clone appeared many times. The chain employs TRBV7-2 and TRBJ2-1; D call uncertain. Trimming cost V 5 bases and J 6 bases, with 11 bases left between them. The CDR3 spans 13 residues. Germline CDR1 is SGHTA and CDR2 is FQGNSA. The CDR3 bases are TGTGCCAGCAGCACACAGCCTCGCAATGAGCAGTTCTTC. This gives the protein CASSTQPRNEQFF.

The chain uses TRBV30 and TRBJ2-1; the match to TRBD2 covers 13 bases. V gave up 0 bases and J gave up 7 bases; unmatched junction bases: 9. This CDR3 is 17 amino acids long. Germline loops: CDR1 GTSNPN, CDR2 SVGIG (reference sequence). The CDR3 protein is CAWSVERTSGSHNEQFF. CDR3 nucleotides: TGTGCCTGGAGTGTCGAACGGACTAGCGGGAGTCATAATGAGCAGTTCTTC. Combining the CDR3 with reference TRBV30 and TRBJ2-1 gives the whole variable domain SQTIHQWPATLVQPVGSPLSLECTVEGTSNPNLYWYRQAAGRGLQLLFYSVGIGQISSEVPQNLSASRPQDRQFILSSKKLLLSDSGFYLCAWSVERTSGSHNEQFFGPGTRLTVL.